This entry lists 23 T cell receptor beta chains sequenced from one sample in a study of T cells after yellow fever vaccination. MiXCR, run by TCRdb on the 5' RACE reads, gives a single entry per CDR3 protein. Found here are 200,000 to 300,000 distinct CDR3 sequences, approximately 3.8% of them singletons; the top ten hold about a fifth. The source material was PBMCs, sampled 15 days after the yellow fever booster vaccination. The receptor set was obtained from a young man who received the YFV17D yellow fever vaccine.

This clonotype was counted at least ten times. The chain carries TRBV20-1 and TRBJ1-2; 12 positions match TRBD1. The CDR3 covers 15 residues. V was clipped by 7 bases and J by 6 bases; unmatched bases: 12. Per the germline V gene, CDR1 is DFQATT and CDR2 is SNEGSKA (reference sequence). CDR3 protein: CSVSQPGQGADGYTF. The CDR3 bases are TGCAGTGTTAGTCAACCGGGACAGGGGGCGGATGGCTACACCTTC.

This clonotype was counted many times. The rearrangement joins TRBV12-3 or TRBV12-4 to TRBJ2-5, with TRBD2 matching 12 bases. This CDR3 contains 15 residues. J was trimmed by 5 bases and V by 4 bases; bases with no gene match: 5. In nucleotides, the CDR3 is TGTGCCAGCAGTTCTAGACTAGCGGGGGTGGAGACCCAGTACTTC. Encoded protein: CASSSRLAGVETQYF.

This clonotype was seen ten or more times. The chain is built from TRBV24-1 and TRBJ2-1; no definite D call. In germline, CDR1 is KGHDR, CDR2 SFDVKD. This CDR3 is 13 amino acids long. V shed 3 bases and J shed 3 bases, with 5 bases lying between them. CDR3 coding DNA: TGTGCCACCAGTGATCGAGTCTACAATGAGCAGTTCTTC. Translation gives CATSDRVYNEQFF.

In its sample, this clonotype was seen many times. This chain joins TRBV6-2 or TRBV6-3 and TRBJ2-1; D not resolved. V lost 2 bases to trimming and J lost 10 bases, with 15 bases between them. The germline V gene has CDR1 MNHEY and CDR2 SVGEGT. The CDR3 spans 14 residues. DNA for the CDR3: TGTGCCAGCAGTTACCTCGGCAACCGACCGGAGCAGTTCTTC. Protein product: CASSYLGNRPEQFF.

This clonotype showed up many times. The chain is built from TRBV4-2 and TRBJ1-2; 9 nucleotides line up with TRBD1. There are 15 residues in the CDR3. The V gene's germline CDR1 is LGHNA and CDR2 YNFKEQ. Trimming took 4 bases from V and 3 from J; bases not matched to a gene: 6. The CDR3 DNA reads TGTGCCAGCAGCCGGGGGACAGGGAGGGACTATGGCTACACCTTC. Protein sequence: CASSRGTGRDYGYTF.

This clonotype showed up many times. CDR3 residues: CASSLSGTSGETQYF. The CDR3 nucleotides are TGTGCCAGCAGCCTGTCCGGGACTAGCGGAGAGACCCAGTACTTC. V and J are TRBV7-6 and TRBJ2-5; 11 bases match TRBD2. The J segment lost 4 bases and the V segment lost 5 bases, leaving 6 bases of the junction unmatched. Germline-derived CDR1 and CDR2 are SGHVS and FNYEAQ. The CDR3 loop spans 15 amino acids.

This clonotype was recorded at least ten times. The chain combines TRBV7-2 with TRBJ2-2; no reliable D call. The ends were cut back, 4 bases at V and 7 bases at J, with 10 bases in the middle. The CDR3 contains 13 residues. Germline CDR1 and CDR2: SGHTA and FQGNSA. In DNA form, the CDR3 reads TGTGCCAGCAGCTCCCAGAGGTTCGGGGAGCTGTTTTTT. Translated, it gives CASSSQRFGELFF.

V usage is TRBV5-1 and J usage is TRBJ2-3; tentative D call: TRBD1 (6 bases). Germline CDR1 reads SGHRS; CDR2 reads YFSETQ. Trimming stripped 1 base from V and 4 bases from J, with 10 bases between. The CDR3 sequence is 14 residues long. The CDR3 sequence is CASSLRAGADTQYF. The CDR3 DNA is TGCGCCAGCAGCTTGAGGGCAGGGGCAGATACGCAGTATTTT. Combining the CDR3 with reference TRBV5-1 and TRBJ2-3 gives the whole variable domain KAGVTQTPRYLIKTRGQQVTLSCSPISGHRSVSWYQQTPGQGLQFLFEYFSETQRNKGNFPGRFSGRQFSNSRSEMNVSTLELGDSALYLCASSLRAGADTQYFGPGTRLTVL.

This clonotype was picked up many times. V is TRBV7-3 and J is TRBJ2-5; possible D gene TRBD2, 5 bases. The CDR3 runs to 14 residues. CDR1 SGHTA and CDR2 FQGTGA come from the germline V gene. V lost 5 bases to trimming and J lost 5 bases, with 15 bases between them. The CDR3: CASSPSGDRETQYF. The CDR3 region has the DNA TGTGCCAGCAGCCCGTCCGGGGATAGGGAGACCCAGTACTTC.

Many counts were recorded for this clonotype. This chain joins TRBV20-1 and TRBJ2-5; 8 positions agree with TRBD1. The CDR3 covers 15 residues. The ends lost 5 bases at V and 3 bases at J; junction bases unmatched: 11. Germline V gene sequence: CDR1 DFQATT, CDR2 SNEGSKA (reference sequence). In nucleotides, the CDR3 is TGCAGTGCTCGCCAGGGGGACAGGCGAGAAGAGACCCAGTACTTC. Amino acid sequence: CSARQGDRREETQYF.

This clonotype occurred many times. This chain uses TRBV6-5 with TRBJ2-1; 10 positions agree with TRBD2. CDR1 is MNHEY and CDR2 is SVGAGI in the germline V gene. The V segment lost 3 bases and the J segment 4 bases; nucleotides outside the gene matches: 12. CDR3 length: 18 residues. This chain's CDR3 is CASSYSGNLAGGYNEQFF. The DNA of the CDR3 is TGTGCCAGCAGTTATTCGGGAAACTTAGCGGGGGGATACAATGAGCAGTTCTTC.

This clonotype came up many times. The chain employs TRBV7-8 and TRBJ2-7; perhaps TRBD1 as D (6 bases). The CDR3 loop spans 15 amino acids. The germline CDR1 and CDR2 sequences are SGHVS and FQNEAQ. Trimming took 1 base from V and 1 from J, leaving 11 bases between them. The CDR3 region is CASSLVQGPSYEQYV. DNA for the CDR3: TGTGCCAGCAGCTTAGTACAGGGTCCGTCCTACGAGCAGTACGTC.

The sample holds many counts of this clonotype. CDR3 coding DNA: TGTGCCAGCAGTTTTCTAAGAGTGATTTCACCCCTCCACTTT. It is translated as CASSFLRVISPLHF. The gene calls are TRBV6-5 and TRBJ1-6, with D unresolved. This CDR3 spans 14 amino acids. V lost 4 bases to trimming and J lost 9 bases, with 13 bases between them. CDR1 is MNHEY and CDR2 is SVGAGI in the germline V gene.

This clonotype showed up many times. The genes are TRBV9 and TRBJ2-3, with D perhaps matching TRBD1 (5 bases). In germline, CDR1 is SGDLS, CDR2 YYNGEE. V lost 2 bases to trimming and J lost 6 bases, with 16 bases between them. The CDR3 loop spans 15 amino acids. The CDR3 DNA follows: TGTGCCAGCAGCGTCCAGGGTGTCGGCGTGGATACGCAGTATTTT. As protein: CASSVQGVGVDTQYF.

This clonotype showed up many times. The chain employs TRBV5-1 and TRBJ2-2; the D gene is possibly TRBD2 (6 bases). V gave up 6 bases and J gave up 3 bases, with 9 bases separating them. CDR3 length: 13 amino acids. Germline loops: CDR1 SGHRS, CDR2 YFSETQ. As DNA, the CDR3 is TGCGCCAGCATCGCTAGCGACACCGGGGAGCTGTTTTTT. Amino acid sequence: CASIASDTGELFF.

This rearrangement joins TRBV5-1 to TRBJ2-3; weak D call: TRBD2 (5 bases). In germline, CDR1 is SGHRS, CDR2 YFSETQ. Trimming took 2 bases from V and 0 from J, leaving 10 bases between them. The CDR3 has 15 amino acids. CDR3 amino acids: CASSFGRESTDTQYF. In nucleotides, the CDR3 is TGCGCCAGCAGCTTCGGACGGGAAAGCACAGATACGCAGTATTTT.

This clonotype was counted many times. J is TRBJ2-5 and V is TRBV12-3 or TRBV12-4; D perhaps matches TRBD2 (5 bases). Trimming stripped 4 bases from V and 5 bases from J, with 5 bases between. The CDR3 totals 11 residues. The CDR3 DNA follows: TGTGCCAGCAGTTCTAGCGAGACCCAGTACTTC. Its translation is CASSSSETQYF.

The chain uses TRBV5-4 and TRBJ2-7; TRBD1 aligns across 11 bases. In germline, CDR1 is SGHNT, CDR2 YYREEE (reference sequence). The CDR3 sequence is 13 residues long. J gave up 6 bases and V 4 bases, and 3 bases lay outside the gene matches. CDR3: CASSTGTGGEQYF. The DNA for the CDR3 is TGTGCCAGCAGCACCGGGACAGGGGGCGAGCAGTACTTC.

The chain links TRBV6-6 to TRBJ2-7; no clear D. CDR1 is MNHNY, CDR2 SVGAGI, per germline (reference sequence). Between the trimmed V and J ends, which lost 5 bases and 5 bases, there was a span of 7 bases. There are 11 residues in the CDR3. The CDR3 spells CASSDWDEQYV. In DNA form, the CDR3 reads TGTGCCAGCAGTGACTGGGACGAGCAGTACGTC.

This clonotype was counted many times. This chain connects TRBV7-6 to TRBJ1-1; no definite D call. Germline values: CDR1 SGHVS, CDR2 FNYEAQ. V dropped 5 bases and J dropped 6 bases, with 10 bases sitting between them. The CDR3 has 12 amino acids. CDR3 DNA sequence: TGTGCCAGCAGCCAGACGCACGCTGAAGCTTTCTTT. This encodes CASSQTHAEAFF.

This clonotype was counted at least ten times. The rearrangement uses TRBV7-3 and TRBJ2-2; the D is unclear. Germline V gene data show CDR1 as SGHTA and CDR2 as FQGTGA. Trimming shortened V by 5 bases and J by 5 bases, and 15 bases separated the two germline ends. The CDR3 covers 15 residues. CDR3 residues: CASSVIPHATGELFF. Here the CDR3 DNA reads TGTGCCAGCAGCGTAATCCCACACGCAACCGGGGAGCTGTTTTTT.

Ten or more counts support this clonotype. The V and J genes are TRBV5-1 and TRBJ1-1; tentative D call: TRBD1 (5 bases). Germline values: CDR1 SGHRS, CDR2 YFSETQ. V was cut by 2 bases and J by 11 bases, with 22 bases left in between. The CDR3 is made up of 15 amino acids. The CDR3 sequence is CASSFDGTAAGWAFF. DNA for the CDR3: TGCGCCAGCAGCTTTGACGGGACGGCGGCGGGGTGGGCTTTCTTT.

This clonotype was found many times. The rearrangement joins TRBV4-1 to TRBJ2-3; D unresolved. CDR1 MGHRA and CDR2 YSYEKL come from the germline V gene. Trimming left V 0 bases short and J 0 bases short, with 13 bases between. The CDR3 runs to 17 residues. CDR3 sequence reads: CASSQDPPPTSTDTQYF. The CDR3 DNA sequence: TGCGCCAGCAGCCAAGATCCCCCCCCCACTAGCACAGATACGCAGTATTTT.